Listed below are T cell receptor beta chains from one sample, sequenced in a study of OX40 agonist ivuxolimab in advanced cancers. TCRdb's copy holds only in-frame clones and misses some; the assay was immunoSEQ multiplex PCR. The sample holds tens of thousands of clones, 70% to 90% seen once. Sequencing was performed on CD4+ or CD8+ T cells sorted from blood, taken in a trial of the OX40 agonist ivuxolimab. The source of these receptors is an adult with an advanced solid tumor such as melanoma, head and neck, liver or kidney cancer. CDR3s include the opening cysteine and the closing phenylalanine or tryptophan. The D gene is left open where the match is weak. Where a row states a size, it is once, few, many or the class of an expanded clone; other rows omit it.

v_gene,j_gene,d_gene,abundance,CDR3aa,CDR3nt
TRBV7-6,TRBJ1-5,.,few,CASALGNNQPQHF,TGTGCCAGCGCCCTTGGGAATAATCAGCCCCAGCATTTT
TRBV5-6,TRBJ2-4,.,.,CASSLVGAENIQYF,TGTGCCAGCAGCTTGGTGGGGGCGGAGAACATTCAGTACTTC
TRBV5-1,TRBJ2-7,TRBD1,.,CASSPGGTGNEQYF,TGCGCCAGCAGCCCTGGGGGGACAGGGAACGAGCAGTACTTC
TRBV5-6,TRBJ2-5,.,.,CASSSRGLHGETQYF,TGTGCCAGCAGCTCCCGGGGCCTCCATGGGGAGACCCAGTACTTC
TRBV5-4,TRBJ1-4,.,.,CASSEGGVGRIGEKLFF,TGTGCCAGCAGTGAGGGGGGTGTTGGCCGTATCGGTGAAAAACTGTTTTTT
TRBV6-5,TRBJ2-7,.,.,CASSRNGEPTYEQYF,TGTGCCAGCAGCAGGAATGGAGAACCAACCTACGAGCAGTACTTC
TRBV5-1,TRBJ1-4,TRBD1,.,CASSLTGGGNEKLFF,TGCGCCAGCAGCTTGACAGGGGGTGGTAATGAAAAACTGTTTTTT
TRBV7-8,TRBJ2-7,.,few,CASSLGTQNYEQYF,TGTGCCAGCAGCTTAGGTACACAGAACTACGAGCAGTACTTC
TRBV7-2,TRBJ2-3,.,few,CASSSWTYPTQYF,TGTGCCAGCAGCAGCTGGACCTACCCAACGCAGTATTTT
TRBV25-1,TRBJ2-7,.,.,CASSDDRLSYEQYF,TGTGCCAGCAGTGATGACAGGTTATCGTACGAGCAGTACTTC
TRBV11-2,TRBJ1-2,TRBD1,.,CASSPGQEHGYTF,TGTGCCAGCAGTCCGGGACAGGAGCATGGCTACACCTTC
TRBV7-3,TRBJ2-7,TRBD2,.,CASSEDGGGRAPGQYF,TGTGCCAGCAGCGAAGATGGGGGCGGGAGGGCCCCGGGGCAGTACTTC
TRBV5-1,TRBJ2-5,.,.,CASSLAQETQYF,TGCGCCAGCAGCTTGGCCCAGGAGACCCAGTACTTC
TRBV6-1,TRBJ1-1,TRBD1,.,CASSELGQGKSFF,TGTGCCAGCAGTGAACTTGGACAGGGGAAGTCTTTCTTT
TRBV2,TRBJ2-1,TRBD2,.,CASSGAVSGVTYNEQFF,TGTGCCAGCAGTGGTGCGGTGAGCGGGGTTACCTACAATGAGCAGTTCTTC
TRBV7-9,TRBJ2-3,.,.,CASSLPGGDTQYF,TGTGCCAGCAGCTTACCTGGTGGCGATACGCAGTATTTT
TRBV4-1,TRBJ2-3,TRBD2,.,CASSKVAGPSTDTQYF,TGCGCCAGCAGCAAAGTAGCGGGGCCGTCCACAGATACGCAGTATTTT
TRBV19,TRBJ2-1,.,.,CASTKQGIGYNEQFF,TGTGCCAGTACCAAACAGGGTATAGGGTACAATGAGCAGTTCTTC
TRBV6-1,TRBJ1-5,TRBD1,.,CASSEPWTRDSQPQHF,TGTGCCAGCAGTGAGCCCTGGACTCGGGACAGTCAGCCCCAGCATTTT
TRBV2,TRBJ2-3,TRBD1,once,CASRHFSGTGSTDTQYF,TGTGCCAGCCGACACTTTTCCGGGACAGGGTCCACAGATACGCAGTATTTT
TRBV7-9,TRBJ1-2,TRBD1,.,CASSNRDRDYGYTF,TGTGCCAGCAGCAACCGGGACAGGGATTATGGCTACACCTTC
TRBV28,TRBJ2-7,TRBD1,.,CASIKGAGGDEQYF,TGTGCCAGCATAAAGGGAGCAGGGGGCGACGAGCAGTACTTC
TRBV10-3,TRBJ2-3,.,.,CAIRISDTQYF,TGTGCCATCAGGATATCAGATACGCAGTATTTT
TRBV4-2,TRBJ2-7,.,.,CASSLGGTAYEQYF,TGTGCCAGCAGCCTGGGCGGGACAGCCTACGAGCAGTACTTC
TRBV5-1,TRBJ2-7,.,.,CASSSAHEQYF,TGCGCCAGCAGCTCCGCTCACGAGCAGTACTTC
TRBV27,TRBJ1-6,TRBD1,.,CASSFGTGTSPLHF,TGTGCCAGCAGTTTCGGGACAGGGACTTCACCCCTCCACTTT
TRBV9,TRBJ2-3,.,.,CASSVTGDGWTSTDTQYF,TGTGCCAGCAGCGTTACGGGGGACGGATGGACTAGCACAGATACGCAGTATTTT
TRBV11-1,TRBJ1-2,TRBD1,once,CASSLDREDYGYTF,TGTGCCAGCAGCTTGGACAGGGAGGACTATGGCTACACCTTC
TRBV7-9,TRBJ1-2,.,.,CASSLDQRTVF,TGTGCCAGCAGCTTAGACCAACGGACAGTCTTC
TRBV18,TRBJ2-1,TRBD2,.,CASSPPATSGYNEQFF,TGTGCCAGCTCACCACCGGCGACTAGCGGTTACAATGAGCAGTTCTTC
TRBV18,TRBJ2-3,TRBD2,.,CASSPPAQGRGTQYF,TGTGCCAGCTCACCACCGGCGCAAGGGAGGGGTACGCAGTATTTT
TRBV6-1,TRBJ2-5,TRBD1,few,CASRGQAVETQYF,TGTGCCAGCAGGGGACAGGCTGTGGAGACCCAGTACTTC